Following are 8 T cell receptor beta chains from one sample sequenced in a study of tumor and adjacent non-tumor tissue in lung cancer. This sample's RNA came from whole unsorted tissue. The library came from three nested PCR rounds adapted from ARM-PCR protocols. From the multiplex PCR reads, TCRdb called clonotypes with MiXCR, one entry per CDR3 protein. The profile shows more than 85,000 distinct CDR3 sequences, roughly 74% of them singletons. The sequenced material came from lung tumor tissue. The receptors derive from a woman aged 60-75 years with non-small cell lung cancer.

With regard to this clonotype: It is likely a read error, because the conserved phenylalanine at the end of the CDR3 is missing. This chain joins TRBV11-1 and TRBJ1-2, with a weak D call TRBD1 (5 bases). Germline CDR1 and CDR2: SGHAT and FQDESV (reference sequence). CDR3 length: 14 amino acids. The DNA of the CDR3 is TGTGCCATCAGCTCACAGGACCCGCTCTATGGCTACACCTTG. Its protein product is CAISSQDPLYGYTL.

On this clonotype: A junction end diverges from the germline sequence, so it may reflect a read error. CDR3: CSFRPTDYQQYF. CDR3 DNA: TGCAGCTTCAGACCGACAGACTACCAGCAGTACTTC. The chain couples TRBV29-1 to TRBJ2-7; the D call may be TRBD1 or TRBD2 (5 bases each). In germline, CDR1 is SQVTM, CDR2 ANQGSEA. This CDR3 contains 12 residues.

About this clonotype itself: The CDR3 end shows no conserved phenylalanine or tryptophan, and so a read error is likely. The chain joins TRBV11-1 to TRBJ1-2; a weak D match, TRBD1 (6 bases). The CDR3 extends over 14 amino acids. From germline, CDR1 is SGHAT and CDR2 FQDESV (reference sequence). CDR3 in amino acids: CACSSQGPLYGYTL. CDR3 bases: TGTGCCTGCAGCTCACAGGGCCCACTCTATGGCTACACCTTA.

On this clonotype: Germline is not matched at one junction end, which may reflect a read error. This chain uses TRBV11-2 with TRBJ2-7; D gene ambiguous. Germline V gene lookup returns CDR1 SGHAT and CDR2 FQNNGV. The CDR3 extends over 14 amino acids. CDR3 in amino acids: CANSSMLTSYEQYF. CDR3 coding DNA: TGTGCCAACAGCTCCATGCTGACGAGCTACGAGCAGTACTTC. Variable domain in full (rest from reference TRBV11-2 and TRBJ2-7): EAGVAQSPRYKIIEKRQSVAFWCNPISGHATLYWYQQILGQGPKLLIQFQNNGVVDDSQLPKDRFSAERLKGVDSTLKIQPAKLEDSAVYLCANSSMLTSYEQYFGPGTRLTVT.

A remark on this clonotype: A junction boundary mismatches the germline segment, possibly from a read error. The CDR3 sequence: CASSNLGQGAADTKYF. CDR3 DNA sequence: TGTGCCAGCTCCAACCTGGGACAGGGGGCGGCGGATACGAAGTATTTT. The rearrangement joins TRBV18 to TRBJ2-3; 12 bases line up with TRBD1. CDR1 is KGHSH and CDR2 is LQKENI in the germline V gene. The CDR3 sequence is 16 residues long.

As for this clonotype: A much larger clone differs from this one at a single base, so this may be a read error. No conserved phenylalanine or tryptophan ends this CDR3, so it is likely a read error. This chain links TRBV28 with TRBJ1-3; D possibly corresponds to TRBD1 (5 bases). Trimming removed 6 bases from V and 8 bases from J, with 23 bases in between. Germline lookup yields CDR1 MDHEN and CDR2 SYDVKM. This CDR3 region has 16 residues. CDR3 DNA: TGTGCCAGCAGGAAGTTGGGGGGAAACGGTGTGGACACCATATATTCT. This codes for CASRKLGGNGVDTIYS.

Points on this clonotype: The conserved phenylalanine or tryptophan is not found at the CDR3 terminus, so this likely reflects a read error. This chain joins TRBV20-1 and TRBJ1-2; 8 positions agree with TRBD1. This CDR3 region has 12 residues. CDR1 and CDR2 (germline): DFQATT, SNEGSKA (reference sequence). The CDR3 nucleotides read TGCAGTGCTCCAGACAGGGGTCATGGTTACACCCTC. It yields the protein CSAPDRGHGYTL.

This chain joins TRBV11-3 and TRBJ2-2, with D perhaps TRBD1 (6 bases). This CDR3 is built from 17 residues. Germline V gene data show CDR1 as SGHNT and CDR2 as YENEEA. Trimming stripped 1 base from V and 5 bases from J, with 17 bases between. CDR3 nucleotides: TGTGCCAGCAGCTTAGGAAGCGAAACAGGGAGAACCGGGGAGCTGTTTTTT. Translating it yields CASSLGSETGRTGELFF.